This record concerns one TCR beta chain sequence. Germline V gives CDR1 SEHNR, CDR2 FQNEAQ (reference sequence). This CDR3 comprises 14 residues. Trimming shortened V by 3 bases and J by 2 bases, and 11 bases separated the two germline ends. The data are from a study of control samples from healthy donors and cancer patients. TCRdb's copy holds only in-frame clones and misses some; the assay was immunoSEQ multiplex PCR. This sample has under 80,000 clones, with around 94% found just once. Sequencing was done on a sample of blood. This sequence originates from a woman between 40 and 55 years old in good health. The gene calls are TRBV7-9 and TRBJ2-7; D possibly corresponds to TRBD2 (6 bases). The CDR3 DNA follows: TGTGCCAGCAGCTTTCAGGAGGGTCCCTACGAGCAGTACTTC. Protein: CASSFQEGPYEQYF.